This is a list of T cell receptor beta chains from one sample in a study of OX40 agonist ivuxolimab in advanced cancers. Using immunoSEQ multiplex PCR, the repertoire was profiled, and TCRdb retains in-frame clones only, with some absent. The sample carries about 69,000 clones, roughly nine tenths recorded once. Sequences were derived from CD4+ or CD8+ T cells sorted from blood, sampled in a trial of the OX40 agonist ivuxolimab. Receptor source: an adult with an advanced solid tumor such as melanoma, head and neck, liver or kidney cancer. The CDR3 runs from the conserved cysteine through the conserved F or W. The D gene is left open where the match is weak. Only part of the rows carry a size: once, few, many, or a class if the clone is expanded.

size	V	length	D	J	CDR3	DNA
NA	TRBV5-5	16	NA	TRBJ1-6	CASSRDLLVYNSPLHF	TGTGCCAGCAGTCGGGACCTCCTGGTGTATAATTCACCCCTCCACTTT
NA	TRBV5-1	12	NA	TRBJ1-2	CASSLEDYGYTF	TGCGCCAGCAGCTTGGAAGACTATGGCTACACCTTC
NA	TRBV11-2	14	NA	TRBJ1-3	CASSLDISGNTIYF	TGTGCCAGCAGCTTAGATATCTCTGGAAACACCATATATTTT
once	TRBV28	14	TRBD2	TRBJ2-1	CASSHPTSHNEQFF	TGTGCCAGCAGTCACCCGACTAGCCACAATGAGCAGTTCTTC
once	TRBV9	15	NA	TRBJ2-1	CASSVLARLNNEQFF	TGTGCCAGCAGCGTACTAGCGAGACTTAATAATGAGCAGTTCTTC
many	TRBV25-1	12	NA	TRBJ1-1	CASSAGATEAFF	TGTGCCAGCAGTGCGGGAGCCACTGAAGCTTTCTTT
NA	TRBV11-3	15	TRBD2	TRBJ2-7	CASSPQTSGSDEQYF	TGTGCCAGCAGCCCGCAGACTAGCGGGAGCGACGAGCAGTACTTC
NA	TRBV7-2	15	TRBD1	TRBJ2-7	CASSLDGTGAYEQYF	TGTGCCAGCAGCTTAGATGGGACAGGTGCCTACGAGCAGTACTTC
NA	TRBV7-9	16	TRBD2	TRBJ2-4	CASSLGLAVAKNIQYF	TGTGCCAGCAGCTTAGGACTAGCCGTAGCCAAAAACATTCAGTACTTC
NA	TRBV27	14	NA	TRBJ2-7	CASRLTGRSYEQYF	TGTGCCAGCAGATTGACAGGCCGCTCCTACGAGCAGTACTTC
NA	TRBV7-2	14	NA	TRBJ2-1	CASSLGAWDNEQFF	TGTGCCAGCAGCTTAGGGGCATGGGACAATGAGCAGTTCTTC
NA	TRBV5-6	17	NA	TRBJ2-1	CASSLAVRGSSYNEQFF	TGTGCCAGCAGCTTGGCCGTGCGGGGAAGCTCCTACAATGAGCAGTTCTTC
NA	TRBV4-1	15	NA	TRBJ2-1	CASSPSASSYNEQFF	TGCGCCAGCAGCCCCTCTGCCAGCTCCTACAATGAGCAGTTCTTC
NA	TRBV12-5	16	TRBD1	TRBJ2-1	CASGYATGRAHNEQFF	TGTGCTAGTGGTTACGCGACAGGGCGTGCGCACAATGAGCAGTTCTTC
NA	TRBV29-1	13	TRBD2	TRBJ2-5	CSVAPAGKETQYF	TGCAGCGTTGCCCCAGCGGGGAAAGAGACCCAGTACTTC
once	TRBV6-1	14	TRBD2	TRBJ2-5	CASQGTSGRETQYF	TGTGCCAGCCAAGGGACTAGCGGGCGAGAGACCCAGTACTTC
NA	TRBV28	15	TRBD2	TRBJ2-5	CASNPGLAVQETQYF	TGTGCCAGCAATCCGGGACTAGCGGTTCAAGAGACCCAGTACTTC
NA	TRBV7-9	12	NA	TRBJ2-5	CASSLAGETQYF	TGTGCCAGCAGCTTAGCCGGAGAGACCCAGTACTTC
NA	TRBV6-5	11	NA	TRBJ1-2	CASTGGYGYTF	TGTGCCAGCACCGGCGGCTATGGCTACACCTTC
NA	TRBV7-9	16	NA	TRBJ2-1	CASSSPTGNVYNEQFF	TGTGCCAGCAGCTCCCCCACCGGAAATGTCTACAATGAGCAGTTCTTC
NA	TRBV28	14	TRBD1	TRBJ1-5	CASSRTGANQPQHF	TGTGCCAGCAGCCGTACAGGGGCGAATCAGCCCCAGCATTTT
NA	TRBV6-5	14	NA	TRBJ2-3	CASSLERLGDTQYF	TGTGCCAGCAGTTTGGAAAGACTTGGTGATACGCAGTATTTT
NA	TRBV11-2	14	NA	TRBJ1-1	CASSSRVGNTEAFF	TGTGCCAGCAGCTCCAGGGTAGGGAACACTGAAGCTTTCTTT
once	TRBV19	15	NA	TRBJ2-1	CATPARRPIYNEQFF	TGTGCCACCCCCGCCAGGAGGCCGATCTACAATGAGCAGTTCTTC
NA	TRBV7-9	14	NA	TRBJ1-1	CASSLDTVSWGAFF	TGTGCCAGCAGCTTAGATACAGTCTCGTGGGGAGCTTTCTTT
NA	TRBV7-3	12	NA	TRBJ2-3	CASRGAADTQYF	TGTGCCAGCCGCGGGGCGGCAGATACGCAGTATTTT
NA	TRBV4-3	15	NA	TRBJ1-6	CASSQGSQGFSPLHF	TGCGCCAGCAGCCAAGGTTCCCAGGGTTTTTCACCCCTCCACTTT
NA	TRBV9	14	NA	TRBJ2-5	CASSVVDSQETQYF	TGTGCCAGCAGCGTAGTGGACAGCCAAGAGACCCAGTACTTC
NA	TRBV4-3	12	NA	TRBJ1-2	CASSQDPYGYTF	TGCGCCAGCAGCCAAGATCCTTATGGCTACACCTTC
NA	TRBV6-5	13	NA	TRBJ2-5	CASTKGLPETQYF	TGTGCCAGCACTAAGGGGCTCCCAGAGACCCAGTACTTC
NA	TRBV4-3	16	NA	TRBJ2-1	CASSQGRRLRNNEQFF	TGCGCCAGCAGCCAAGGGCGGAGACTAAGAAACAATGAGCAGTTCTTC
NA	TRBV7-6	16	TRBD1	TRBJ1-2	CASSLGSTGEYYGYTF	TGTGCCAGCAGCCTGGGGTCGACAGGGGAGTACTATGGCTACACCTTC
NA	TRBV19	13	NA	TRBJ2-1	CASSIVPGNEQFF	TGTGCCAGTAGTATAGTTCCGGGCAATGAGCAGTTCTTC
NA	TRBV28	16	NA	TRBJ1-2	CASSSFPGPTDYGYTF	TGTGCCAGCAGTTCTTTTCCGGGACCCACTGACTATGGCTACACCTTC
NA	TRBV27	12	NA	TRBJ2-3	CASSSHTDTQYF	TGTGCCAGCAGTTCACACACAGATACGCAGTATTTT
NA	TRBV5-1	13	NA	TRBJ2-7	CASSADPQGEQYF	TGCGCCAGCAGCGCCGACCCCCAGGGCGAGCAGTACTTC
NA	TRBV27	16	TRBD2	TRBJ2-2	CASSSGLAGGAGELFF	TGTGCCAGCAGTTCAGGGCTAGCGGGGGGAGCGGGGGAGCTGTTTTTT
NA	TRBV6-6	11	NA	TRBJ1-2	CASSSVYGYTF	TGTGCCAGCAGTTCGGTCTATGGCTACACCTTC
NA	TRBV28	16	TRBD2	TRBJ2-1	CASSGTSGSLYNEQFF	TGTGCCAGCTCCGGGACTAGCGGGAGCCTTTACAATGAGCAGTTCTTC
NA	TRBV4-3	16	NA	TRBJ2-1	CASSQDLRNPLNEQFF	TGCGCCAGCAGCCAAGACCTCCGAAACCCCCTCAATGAGCAGTTCTTC
once	TRBV5-6	16	NA	TRBJ1-2	CASSLVRGGINYGYTF	TGTGCCAGCAGCCTGGTTAGGGGCGGAATTAACTATGGCTACACCTTC
NA	TRBV7-6	17	TRBD2	TRBJ2-1	CASSLTTTSGVYNEQFF	TGTGCCAGCAGCTTAACAACGACTAGCGGGGTTTACAATGAGCAGTTCTTC
NA	TRBV10-3	12	NA	TRBJ2-7	CAISESSYEQYF	TGTGCCATCAGTGAGTCCTCCTACGAGCAGTACTTC
NA	TRBV6-1	17	NA	TRBJ2-7	CASSEAYHRDEMYEQYF	TGTGCCAGCAGTGAAGCCTACCACCGGGACGAAATGTACGAGCAGTACTTC
few	TRBV29-1	14	NA	TRBJ2-3	CSVEGGSRADTQYF	TGCAGCGTTGAAGGAGGGTCCCGTGCAGATACGCAGTATTTT
NA	TRBV4-1	12	NA	TRBJ1-2	CASSPDNYGYTF	TGCGCCAGCAGCCCGGATAACTATGGCTACACCTTC
NA	TRBV10-3	11	NA	TRBJ2-5	CATRLGETQYF	TGTGCCACCAGACTGGGGGAGACCCAGTACTTC
NA	TRBV4-3	15	NA	TRBJ1-1	CASSQDPDPYTEAFF	TGCGCCAGCAGCCAAGATCCGGACCCCTACACTGAAGCTTTCTTT
NA	TRBV7-8	12	NA	TRBJ2-3	CASSRSTDTQYF	TGTGCCAGCAGCCGGAGCACAGATACGCAGTATTTT
NA	TRBV5-6	16	NA	TRBJ2-3	CASSTNLGLSTDTQYF	TGTGCCAGCAGCACAAATCTGGGACTTAGCACAGATACGCAGTATTTT
once	TRBV7-2	15	NA	TRBJ2-4	CASSYNGGTTGIQYF	TGTGCCAGCAGCTATAATGGGGGGACAACCGGCATTCAGTACTTC
NA	TRBV10-1	16	NA	TRBJ2-3	CASSEGLGGDTDTQYF	TGCGCCAGCAGTGAGGGGCTCGGCGGGGACACAGATACGCAGTATTTT
NA	TRBV19	16	NA	TRBJ2-6	CASSIVIRAGANVLTF	TGTGCCAGTAGTATAGTAATCAGGGCTGGGGCCAACGTCCTGACTTTC
NA	TRBV4-1	15	NA	TRBJ1-1	CASSLTGRSNTEAFF	TGCGCCAGCAGCCTGACCGGACGTAGTAACACTGAAGCTTTCTTT
once	TRBV4-3	14	NA	TRBJ2-1	CASSHGSGVNEQFF	TGCGCCAGCAGCCATGGTAGCGGCGTCAATGAGCAGTTCTTC
NA	TRBV11-1	15	NA	TRBJ2-1	CASSSDGSSYNEQFF	TGTGCCAGCAGCTCGGACGGAAGCTCCTACAATGAGCAGTTCTTC
NA	TRBV4-3	16	NA	TRBJ2-4	CASSPGTELAKNIQYF	TGCGCCAGCAGCCCTGGGACGGAACTAGCCAAAAACATTCAGTACTTC